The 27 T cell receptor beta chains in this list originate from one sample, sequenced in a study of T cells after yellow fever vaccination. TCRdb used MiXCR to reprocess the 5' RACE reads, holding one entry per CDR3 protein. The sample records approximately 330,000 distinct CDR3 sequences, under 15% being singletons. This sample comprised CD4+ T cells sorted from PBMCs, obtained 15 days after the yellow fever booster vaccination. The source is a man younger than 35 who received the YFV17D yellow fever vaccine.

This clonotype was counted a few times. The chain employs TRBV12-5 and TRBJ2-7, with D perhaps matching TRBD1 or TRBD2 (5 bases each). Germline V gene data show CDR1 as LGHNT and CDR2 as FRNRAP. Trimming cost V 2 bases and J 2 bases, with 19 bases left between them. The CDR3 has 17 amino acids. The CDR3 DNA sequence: TGTGCTAGTGGTTTGACGCTGGGGGACCGTACCACCTACGAGCAGTACTTC. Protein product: CASGLTLGDRTTYEQYF.

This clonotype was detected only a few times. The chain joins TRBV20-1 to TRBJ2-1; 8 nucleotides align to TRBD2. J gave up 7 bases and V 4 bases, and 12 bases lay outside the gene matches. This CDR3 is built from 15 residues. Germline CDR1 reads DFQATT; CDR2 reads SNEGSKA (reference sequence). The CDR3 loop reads CSAIFGGAALNEQFF. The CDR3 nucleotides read TGCAGTGCTATATTCGGGGGGGCTGCTTTAAATGAGCAGTTCTTC.

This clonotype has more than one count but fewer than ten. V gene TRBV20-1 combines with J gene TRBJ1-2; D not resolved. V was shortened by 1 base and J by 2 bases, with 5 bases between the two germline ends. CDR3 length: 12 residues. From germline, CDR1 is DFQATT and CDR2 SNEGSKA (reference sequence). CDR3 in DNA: TGCAGTGCTAGAGTACAGAACTATGGCTACACCTTC. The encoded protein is CSARVQNYGYTF.

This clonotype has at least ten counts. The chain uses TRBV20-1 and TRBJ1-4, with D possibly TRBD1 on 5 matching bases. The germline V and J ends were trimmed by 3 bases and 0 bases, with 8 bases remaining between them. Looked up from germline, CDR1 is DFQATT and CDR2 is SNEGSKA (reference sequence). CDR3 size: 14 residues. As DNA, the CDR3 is TGCAGTGCTAGGTTGGGGGCAACTAATGAAAAACTGTTTTTT. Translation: CSARLGATNEKLFF.

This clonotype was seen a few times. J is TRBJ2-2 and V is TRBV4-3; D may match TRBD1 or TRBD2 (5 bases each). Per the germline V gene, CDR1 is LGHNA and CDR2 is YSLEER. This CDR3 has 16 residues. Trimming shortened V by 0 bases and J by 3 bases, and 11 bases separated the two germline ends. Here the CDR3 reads CASSQEWGTYTGELFF. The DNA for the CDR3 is TGCGCCAGCAGCCAAGAATGGGGGACCTACACCGGGGAGCTGTTTTTT.

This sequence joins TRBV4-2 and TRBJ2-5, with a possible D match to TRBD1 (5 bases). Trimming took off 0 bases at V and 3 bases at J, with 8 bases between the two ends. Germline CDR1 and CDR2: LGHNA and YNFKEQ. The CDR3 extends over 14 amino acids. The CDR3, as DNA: TGTGCCAGCAGCCAAGAGCGACAGAAAGAGACCCAGTACTTC. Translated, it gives CASSQERQKETQYF.

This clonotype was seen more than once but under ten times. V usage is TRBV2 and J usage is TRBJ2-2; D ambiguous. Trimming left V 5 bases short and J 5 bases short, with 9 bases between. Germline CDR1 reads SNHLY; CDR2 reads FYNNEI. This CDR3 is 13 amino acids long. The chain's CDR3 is CASSSSSTGELFF. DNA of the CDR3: TGTGCCAGCAGTTCCAGCTCTACCGGGGAGCTGTTTTTT.

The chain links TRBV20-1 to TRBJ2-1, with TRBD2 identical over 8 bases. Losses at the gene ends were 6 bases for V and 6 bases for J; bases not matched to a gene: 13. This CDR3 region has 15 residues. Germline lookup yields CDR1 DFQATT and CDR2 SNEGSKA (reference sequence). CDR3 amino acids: CSAGPGGAALNEQFF. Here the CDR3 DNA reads TGCAGTGCGGGCCCCGGGGGGGCGGCCCTCAATGAGCAGTTCTTC.

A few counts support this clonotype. The DNA for the CDR3 is TGCAGTGCTCTCTTGCAGGGGGCGACTAATGAAAAACTGTTTTTT. Its protein product is CSALLQGATNEKLFF. The chain joins TRBV20-1 to TRBJ1-4, with TRBD1 matching 8 bases. The CDR3 loop spans 15 amino acids. The V segment lost 5 bases and the J segment 2 bases; nucleotides outside the gene matches: 7. Germline CDR1 is DFQATT and CDR2 is SNEGSKA (reference sequence).

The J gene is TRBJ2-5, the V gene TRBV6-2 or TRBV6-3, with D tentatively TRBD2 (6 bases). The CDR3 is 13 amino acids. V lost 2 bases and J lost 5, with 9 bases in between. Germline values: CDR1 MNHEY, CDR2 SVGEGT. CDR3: CASSYGGSETQYF. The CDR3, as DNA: TGTGCCAGCAGTTACGGGGGGTCGGAGACCCAGTACTTC.

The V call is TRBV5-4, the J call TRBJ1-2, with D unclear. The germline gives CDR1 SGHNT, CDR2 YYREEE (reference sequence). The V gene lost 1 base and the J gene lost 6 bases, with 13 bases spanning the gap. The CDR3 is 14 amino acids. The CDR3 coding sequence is TGTGCCAGCAGCTTGAGAGGGTCCCTAGATGGCTACACCTTC. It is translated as CASSLRGSLDGYTF.

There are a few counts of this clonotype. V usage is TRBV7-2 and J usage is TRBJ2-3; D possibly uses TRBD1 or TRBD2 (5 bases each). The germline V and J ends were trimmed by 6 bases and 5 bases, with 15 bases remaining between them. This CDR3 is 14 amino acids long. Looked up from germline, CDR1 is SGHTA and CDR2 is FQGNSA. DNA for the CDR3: TGTGCCAGCAGTACCTGGGGGTTTGGAGATACGCAGTATTTT. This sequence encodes CASSTWGFGDTQYF.

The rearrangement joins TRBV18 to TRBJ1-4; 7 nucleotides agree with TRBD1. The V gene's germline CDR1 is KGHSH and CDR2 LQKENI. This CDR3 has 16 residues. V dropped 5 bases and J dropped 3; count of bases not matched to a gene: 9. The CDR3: CASSSTGVWANEKLFF. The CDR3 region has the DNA TGTGCCAGCTCATCAACAGGGGTTTGGGCTAATGAAAAACTGTTTTTT.

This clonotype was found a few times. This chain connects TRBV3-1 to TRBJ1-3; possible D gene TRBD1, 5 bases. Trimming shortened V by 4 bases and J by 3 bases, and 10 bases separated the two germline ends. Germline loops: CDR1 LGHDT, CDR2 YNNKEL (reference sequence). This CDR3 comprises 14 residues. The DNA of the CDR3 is TGTGCCAGCAGCCGCGGGGGGGGTGGAAACACCATATATTTT. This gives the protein CASSRGGGGNTIYF.

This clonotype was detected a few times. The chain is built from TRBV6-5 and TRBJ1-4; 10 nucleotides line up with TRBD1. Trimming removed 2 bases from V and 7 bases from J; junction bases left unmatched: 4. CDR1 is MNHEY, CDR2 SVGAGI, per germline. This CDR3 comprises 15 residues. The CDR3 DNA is TGTGCCAGCAGTTACCTAGGGACAGGGGTTGAAAAACTGTTTTTT. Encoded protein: CASSYLGTGVEKLFF.

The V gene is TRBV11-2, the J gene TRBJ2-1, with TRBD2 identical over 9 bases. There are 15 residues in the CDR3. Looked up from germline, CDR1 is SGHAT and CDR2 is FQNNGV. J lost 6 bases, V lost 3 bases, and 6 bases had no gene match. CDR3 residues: CASSFTRGGRNEQFF. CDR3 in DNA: TGTGCCAGCAGCTTTACGCGGGGGGGCCGCAATGAGCAGTTCTTC.

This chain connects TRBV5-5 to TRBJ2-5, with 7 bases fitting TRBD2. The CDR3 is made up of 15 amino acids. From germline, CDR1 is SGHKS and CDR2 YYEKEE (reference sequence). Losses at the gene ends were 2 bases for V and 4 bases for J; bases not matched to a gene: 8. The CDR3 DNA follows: TGTGCCAGCAGCTTCTCGGGAGGCTCGAGAGAGACCCAGTACTTC. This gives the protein CASSFSGGSRETQYF.

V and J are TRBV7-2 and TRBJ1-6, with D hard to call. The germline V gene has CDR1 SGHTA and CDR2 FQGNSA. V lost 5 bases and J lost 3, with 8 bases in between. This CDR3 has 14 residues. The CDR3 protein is CASSRAGYNSPLHF. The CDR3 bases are TGTGCCAGCAGCCGGGCCGGCTATAATTCACCCCTCCACTTT.

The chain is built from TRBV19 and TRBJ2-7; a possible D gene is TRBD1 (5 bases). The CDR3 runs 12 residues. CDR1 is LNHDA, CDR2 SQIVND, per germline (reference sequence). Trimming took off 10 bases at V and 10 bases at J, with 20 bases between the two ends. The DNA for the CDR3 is TGTGCCACCGTCCCCGACTTGGGGCGCCAGTACGTC. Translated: CATVPDLGRQYV.

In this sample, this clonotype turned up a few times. The CDR3 spells CASNPHGEDTQYF. In DNA, the CDR3 is TGTGCCAGCAACCCACACGGGGAGGATACGCAGTATTTT. V gene TRBV6-5 combines with J gene TRBJ2-3, with a weak D call TRBD2 (5 bases). The CDR3 runs to 13 residues. Germline V gene data show CDR1 as MNHEY and CDR2 as SVGAGI. Trimming shortened V by 7 bases and J by 6 bases, and 14 bases separated the two germline ends.

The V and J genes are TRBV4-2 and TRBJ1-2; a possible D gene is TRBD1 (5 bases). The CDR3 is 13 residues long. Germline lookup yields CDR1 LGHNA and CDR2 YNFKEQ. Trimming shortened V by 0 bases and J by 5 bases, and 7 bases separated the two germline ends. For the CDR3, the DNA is TGTGCCAGCAGCCAAGAGAAGGGGTATGGCTACACCTTC. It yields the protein CASSQEKGYGYTF.

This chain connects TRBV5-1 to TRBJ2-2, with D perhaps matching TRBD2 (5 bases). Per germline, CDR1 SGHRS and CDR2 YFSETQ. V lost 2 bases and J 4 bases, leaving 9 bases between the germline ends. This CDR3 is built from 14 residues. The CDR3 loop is CASSLERPTGELFF. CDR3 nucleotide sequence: TGCGCCAGCAGCTTAGAGCGGCCCACCGGGGAGCTGTTTTTT.

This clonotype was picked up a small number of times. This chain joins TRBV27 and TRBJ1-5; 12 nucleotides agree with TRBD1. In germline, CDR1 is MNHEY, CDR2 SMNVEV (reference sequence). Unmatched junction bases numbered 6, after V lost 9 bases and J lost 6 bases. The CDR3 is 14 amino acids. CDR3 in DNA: TGTGCCAGTCCCCTGGGACAGGGGGCTCAGCCCCAGCATTTT. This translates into CASPLGQGAQPQHF.

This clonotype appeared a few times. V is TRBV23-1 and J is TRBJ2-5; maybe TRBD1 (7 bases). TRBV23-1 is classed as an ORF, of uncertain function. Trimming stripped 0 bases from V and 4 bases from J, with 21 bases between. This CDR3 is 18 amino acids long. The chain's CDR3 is CASSQSKGRRGRRETQYF. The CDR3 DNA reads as TGCGCCAGCAGTCAATCGAAGGGGCGGAGGGGGCGAAGAGAGACCCAGTACTTC.

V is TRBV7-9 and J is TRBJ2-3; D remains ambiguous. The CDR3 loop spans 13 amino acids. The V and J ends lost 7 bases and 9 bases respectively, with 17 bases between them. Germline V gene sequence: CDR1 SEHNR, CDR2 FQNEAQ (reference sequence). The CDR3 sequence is CASNLGLGWTQYF. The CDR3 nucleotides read TGTGCCAGCAACCTAGGCCTCGGGTGGACGCAGTATTTT. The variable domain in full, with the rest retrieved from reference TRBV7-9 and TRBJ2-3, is DTGVSQNPRHKITKRGQNVTFRCDPISEHNRLYWYRQTLGQGPEFLTYFQNEAQLEKSRLLSDRFSAERPKGSFSTLEIQRTEQGDSAMYLCASNLGLGWTQYFGPGTRLTVL.

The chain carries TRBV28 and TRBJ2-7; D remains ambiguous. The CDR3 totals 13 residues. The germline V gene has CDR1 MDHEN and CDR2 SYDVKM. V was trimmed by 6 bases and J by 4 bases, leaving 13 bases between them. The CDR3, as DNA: TGTGCCAGCAGGGCCTCGATCTATTACGAGCAGTACGTC. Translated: CASRASIYYEQYV.

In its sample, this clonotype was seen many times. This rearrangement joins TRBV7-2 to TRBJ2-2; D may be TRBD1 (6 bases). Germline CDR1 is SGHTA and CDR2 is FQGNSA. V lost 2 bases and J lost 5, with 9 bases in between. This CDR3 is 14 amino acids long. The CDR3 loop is CASSLNRVTGELFF. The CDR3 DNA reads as TGTGCCAGCAGCTTAAACAGGGTTACCGGGGAGCTGTTTTTT.